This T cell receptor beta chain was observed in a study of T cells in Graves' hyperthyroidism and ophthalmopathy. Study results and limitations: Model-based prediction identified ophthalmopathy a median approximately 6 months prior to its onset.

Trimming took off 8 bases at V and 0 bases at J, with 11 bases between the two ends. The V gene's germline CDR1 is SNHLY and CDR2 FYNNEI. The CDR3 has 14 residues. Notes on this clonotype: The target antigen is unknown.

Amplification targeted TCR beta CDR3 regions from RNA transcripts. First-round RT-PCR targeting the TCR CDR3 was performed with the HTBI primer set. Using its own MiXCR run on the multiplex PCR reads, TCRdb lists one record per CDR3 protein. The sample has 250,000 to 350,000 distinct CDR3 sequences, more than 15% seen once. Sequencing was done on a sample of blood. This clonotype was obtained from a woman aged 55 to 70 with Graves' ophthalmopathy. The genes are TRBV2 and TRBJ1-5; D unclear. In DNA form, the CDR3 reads TGTGCCAGCGCAGGACCACATAGCAATCAGCCCCAGCATTTT. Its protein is CASAGPHSNQPQHF.